The 30 T cell receptor beta chains below all came from one sample that was sequenced in a study of blood T cells in healthy people across ages. A second roughly 7 to 11 cycle PCR used barcoded and J-beta primers. TCRdb fed the 5' RACE reads into MiXCR, producing one record per CDR3 protein. Of around 1,700,000 distinct CDR3 sequences in the sample, about 28% were seen once. Sequenced sample: blood. These TCRs come from a woman aged 25 to 39 in good health.

The rearrangement joins TRBV6-6 to TRBJ2-2; TRBD2 matches 12 bases. There are 15 residues in the CDR3. Germline trimming cut 5 bases from V and 6 bases from J; bases unmatched to any gene: 4. CDR1 and CDR2 (germline): MNHNY, SVGAGI (reference sequence). CDR3 sequence reads: CASSPLAGGSGELFF. The CDR3 nucleotides are TGTGCCAGCAGTCCTCTAGCGGGAGGGTCCGGGGAGCTGTTTTTT.

The chain recombines TRBV29-1 with TRBJ2-7; D remains unclear. Germline loops: CDR1 SQVTM, CDR2 ANQGSEA. This CDR3 comprises 13 residues. Trimming took 3 bases from V and 0 from J, leaving 9 bases between them. The CDR3 bases are TGCAGCGTTGAGCACCCGAACTCCTACGAGCAGTACTTC. Protein product: CSVEHPNSYEQYF.

The chain links TRBV3-1 to TRBJ1-2, with D uncertain. V lost 3 bases and J lost 4, with 6 bases in between. Germline-derived CDR1 and CDR2 are LGHDT and YNNKEL (reference sequence). The CDR3 extends over 12 amino acids. CDR3 region: CASSQVSYGYTF. The CDR3 DNA sequence: TGTGCCAGCAGCCAGGTCTCCTATGGCTACACCTTC.

The chain carries TRBV11-2 and TRBJ2-1, with 7 bases aligning to TRBD2. Trimming took 6 bases from V and 6 from J; bases not matched to a gene: 5. CDR1 and CDR2 (germline): SGHAT, FQNNGV. There are 13 residues in the CDR3. The CDR3 loop reads CASSLAAVNEQFF. DNA of the CDR3: TGTGCCAGCAGTCTAGCGGCCGTCAATGAGCAGTTCTTC.

The V and J genes are TRBV12-3 or TRBV12-4 and TRBJ2-4; 9 bases align to TRBD1. This CDR3 is 14 amino acids long. J gave up 7 bases and V 5 bases, and 6 bases lay outside the gene matches. CDR3 sequence (DNA): TGTGCCAGCAGTCCGGGACAGGGTTCGAACATTCAGTACTTC. This translates into CASSPGQGSNIQYF.

The sample holds a few counts of this clonotype. One end of the junction varies from germline; a read error may be responsible. The V gene is TRBV6-5, the J gene TRBJ2-7; 7 bases map to TRBD1. There are 14 residues in the CDR3. The germline CDR1 and CDR2 sequences are MNHEY and SVGAGI. This chain's CDR3 is CAGSPTGAYYEQYF. The CDR3, as DNA: TGTGCCGGCAGCCCCACAGGGGCCTACTACGAGCAGTACTTC.

The V gene is TRBV20-1, the J gene TRBJ2-7; maybe TRBD1 (5 bases). The last part of the DNA fits TRBJ2-5 better; the J call may be wrong. The germline V gene encodes CDR1 DFQATT and CDR2 SNEGSKA (reference sequence). The CDR3 runs to 13 residues. The chain's CDR3 is CSARGGERETQYF. The CDR3 bases are TGCAGTGCTAGAGGGGGCGAGAGGGAGACCCAGTACTTC.

DNA of the CDR3: TGTGCCACCAGCAGTCCCGGGACAGGGATGAACACTGAAGCTTTCTTT. This gives the protein CATSSPGTGMNTEAFF. The rearrangement links TRBV15 to TRBJ1-1, with TRBD1 matching over 9 bases. This CDR3 region has 16 residues. The V segment lost 3 bases and the J segment 0 bases; nucleotides outside the gene matches: 5. Germline assignment: CDR1 LNHNV and CDR2 YYDKDF (reference sequence).

A remark on this clonotype: This sequence may be a read error, since a much larger clone differs from it by one base. The chain uses TRBV28 and TRBJ2-5; 9 positions agree with TRBD2. The J call could be wrong; TRBJ2-1 is a better fit for the DNA end. In germline, CDR1 is MDHEN, CDR2 SYDVKM. The CDR3 is 14 amino acids. Here the CDR3 DNA reads TGTGCCAGCAGACCAGCGGGGGGCCAAGAGACCCAGTTCTTC. Protein: CASRPAGGQETQFF.

This sequence joins TRBV5-1 and TRBJ2-3; maybe TRBD1 (6 bases). Germline CDR1 is SGHRS and CDR2 is YFSETQ. Between the trimmed V and J ends, which lost 7 bases and 2 bases, there was a span of 11 bases. The CDR3 covers 13 residues. The CDR3 reads CASQDSTTDTQYF. The CDR3 region has the DNA TGCGCCAGCCAGGACAGCACCACAGATACGCAGTATTTT.

In its sample, this clonotype was seen a few times. The chain links TRBV11-3 to TRBJ2-1; the match to TRBD1 covers 9 bases. CDR3 length: 15 residues. V lost 5 bases, J lost 2 bases, and 4 bases stayed unmatched. In germline, CDR1 is SGHNT, CDR2 YENEEA. CDR3: CASSVRTGAYNEQFF. The CDR3 DNA follows: TGTGCCAGCAGCGTAAGGACAGGGGCCTACAATGAGCAGTTCTTC.

The chain carries TRBV12-3 or TRBV12-4 and TRBJ1-3, with D unresolved. There are 15 residues in the CDR3. Trimming left V 10 bases short and J 1 base short, with 17 bases between. The CDR3 here is CATAFSDLSGNTIYF. The CDR3 DNA sequence: TGTGCCACTGCCTTTAGCGACCTATCTGGAAACACCATATATTTT.

On this clonotype: Germline and junction disagree at one end, which may indicate a read error. CDR3 sequence reads: CACSLNSRVGEQYF. The CDR3 nucleotides read TGTGCCTGCAGTCTTAATTCCCGGGTAGGCGAGCAGTACTTC. The chain uses TRBV2 and TRBJ2-7; no firm D call. The CDR3 sequence is 14 residues long. CDR1 is SNHLY, CDR2 FYNNEI, per germline.

This rearrangement joins TRBV20-1 to TRBJ2-5; D ambiguous. The CDR3 covers 15 residues. Deletions cut 0 bases from V and 0 bases from J, with 11 bases between. From germline, CDR1 is DFQATT and CDR2 SNEGSKA (reference sequence). CDR3 region: CSARDGLANQETQYF. The CDR3 DNA follows: TGCAGTGCTAGAGATGGGTTAGCAAACCAAGAGACCCAGTACTTC.

This clonotype was observed at least ten times. This chain connects TRBV7-2 to TRBJ2-6; D is undetermined. This CDR3 contains 15 residues. Trimming pared 4 bases from V and 4 bases from J, leaving 11 bases between. Germline V lookup: CDR1 SGHTA, CDR2 FQGNSA. The CDR3 loop reads CASSSRKWGANVLTF. For the CDR3, the DNA is TGTGCCAGCAGCTCCAGAAAGTGGGGGGCCAACGTCCTGACTTTC.

Turning to this clonotype: Being one base from a much bigger clone, this may be a read error. The genes are TRBV15 and TRBJ1-2; tentatively, D is TRBD1 (6 bases). The CDR3 covers 16 residues. Germline V gene lookup returns CDR1 LNHNV and CDR2 YYDKDF (reference sequence). This CDR3 is CTTSRGWTQSNYGYTF. The CDR3 coding sequence is TGTACCACCAGCAGGGGTTGGACGCAGTCTAACTATGGCTACACCTTC.

This clonotype was seen many times. This rearrangement joins TRBV29-1 to TRBJ2-7; 11 nucleotides match TRBD2. Germline V gene data show CDR1 as SQVTM and CDR2 as ANQGSEA. The CDR3 loop spans 13 amino acids. V gave up 7 bases and J gave up 2 bases; unmatched junction bases: 4. Written as DNA, the CDR3 is TGCAGCGGGGGACTAGCGGAGACCTACGAGCAGTACTTC. This translates into CSGGLAETYEQYF.

This clonotype was counted ten times or more. The chain has TRBV28 and TRBJ2-3, with D unresolved. Germline V gene sequence: CDR1 MDHEN, CDR2 SYDVKM. CDR3 length: 10 residues. V was cut by 8 bases and J by 9 bases, with 9 bases left in between. CDR3 nucleotide sequence: TGTGCCAGCGGCCTACGGACGCAGTATTTT. As protein: CASGLRTQYF.

This clonotype appeared a few times. This chain connects TRBV6-2 or TRBV6-3 to TRBJ2-7; D gene unclear. From germline, CDR1 is MNHEY and CDR2 SVGEGT. The V and J ends lost 7 bases and 5 bases respectively, with 15 bases between them. CDR3 size: 13 residues. The CDR3 loop reads CASKETLADEQYF. The CDR3 nucleotides are TGTGCCAGCAAGGAGACCCTTGCGGACGAGCAGTACTTC.

This clonotype occurred a few times. The chain employs TRBV4-2 and TRBJ1-2; 9 bases fit TRBD1. Germline V gene lookup returns CDR1 LGHNA and CDR2 YNFKEQ. The CDR3 runs to 14 residues. With V trimmed by 1 base and J by 6 bases, 3 bases remained unmatched. The CDR3 DNA follows: TGTGCCAGCAGCCAAGGAGGACAGGGGAATGGCTACACCTTC. Translating gives CASSQGGQGNGYTF.

This clonotype turned up a few times. The chain recombines TRBV6-1 with TRBJ2-5, with unresolved D. Between the trimmed V and J ends, which lost 2 bases and 1 base, there was a span of 8 bases. The CDR3 has 14 residues. Germline V CDR1 and CDR2: MNHNS, SASEGT. CDR3 nucleotides: TGTGCCAGCAGTGAACCAACGATCCAAGAGACCCAGTACTTC. It specifies CASSEPTIQETQYF.

This clonotype occurred a few times. This rearrangement joins TRBV7-2 to TRBJ2-5; unclear D gene. The CDR3 runs to 14 residues. Germline V gene data show CDR1 as SGHTA and CDR2 as FQGNSA. Trimming shortened V by 0 bases and J by 3 bases, and 8 bases separated the two germline ends. The CDR3 reads CASSLARLEETQYF. CDR3 coding DNA: TGTGCCAGCAGCTTAGCCCGCTTGGAAGAGACCCAGTACTTC.

This clonotype was picked up a small number of times. This chain uses TRBV9 with TRBJ2-7; the D gene is possibly TRBD1 (6 bases). From germline, CDR1 is SGDLS and CDR2 YYNGEE. The CDR3 loop spans 15 amino acids. V dropped 3 bases and J dropped 0 bases, with 13 bases sitting between them. The CDR3 nucleotides are TGTGCCAGCAGCGGCGGACAGTTCAGCTCCTACGAGCAGTACTTC. Encoded protein: CASSGGQFSSYEQYF.

This clonotype was detected many times. CDR3: CASSYFVTGGQVEQYF. In nucleotides, the CDR3 is TGTGCCAGCAGTTATTTCGTGACAGGGGGTCAGGTCGAGCAGTACTTC. The chain has TRBV6-6 and TRBJ2-7; 9 bases are shared with TRBD1. Trimming removed 3 bases from V and 6 bases from J; junction bases left unmatched: 12. The CDR3 length is 16 residues. Germline V gene data show CDR1 as MNHNY and CDR2 as SVGAGI (reference sequence).

Of note for this clonotype: A much more abundant neighbour one base away suggests this may be a read error. The chain couples TRBV29-1 to TRBJ2-5; the D gene is possibly TRBD1 (5 bases). This CDR3 has 13 residues. Per the germline V gene, CDR1 is SQVTM and CDR2 is ANQGSEA. The CDR3 here is CNGSAGLGYEQYF. The CDR3 nucleotides are TGCAACGGATCGGCAGGGTTAGGTTATGAGCAGTACTTC.

The gene calls are TRBV29-1 and TRBJ2-3, with D uncertain. V was trimmed by 5 bases and J by 2 bases, leaving 5 bases between them. The germline gives CDR1 SQVTM, CDR2 ANQGSEA. CDR3 length: 11 residues. The CDR3 DNA is TGCAGCGTTAAGGCCACAGATACGCAGTATTTT. Protein sequence: CSVKATDTQYF.

This clonotype has more than one count but fewer than ten. The chain's CDR3 is CASSKQDSNYGYTF. The CDR3 DNA follows: TGTGCCAGCAGTAAACAGGATTCTAACTATGGCTACACCTTC. The gene calls are TRBV12-3 or TRBV12-4 and TRBJ1-2, with D maybe TRBD1 (5 bases). The CDR3 has 14 residues. V lost 5 bases to trimming and J lost 0 bases, with 10 bases between them.

This clonotype was found a few times. The V and J genes are TRBV20-1 and TRBJ1-2, with 7 bases lining up with TRBD1. Germline V gene data show CDR1 as DFQATT and CDR2 as SNEGSKA (reference sequence). V lost 3 bases, J lost 4 bases, and 11 bases stayed unmatched. The CDR3 has 15 residues. CDR3: CSARALTGTTYGYTF. The DNA of the CDR3 is TGCAGTGCTAGGGCCCTGACAGGGACTACCTATGGCTACACCTTC.

The V call is TRBV12-3 or TRBV12-4, the J call TRBJ2-1; D not certain. The CDR3 runs to 15 residues. V gave up 6 bases and J gave up 3 bases, with 15 bases separating them. The CDR3 bases are TGTGCCAGCAGAATCGACGGAGCCGTCTACAATGAGCAGTTCTTC. Its translation: CASRIDGAVYNEQFF.

The rearrangement links TRBV5-1 to TRBJ1-5; 11 bases align to TRBD1. The V gene's germline CDR1 is SGHRS and CDR2 YFSETQ. The V gene end was trimmed by 5 bases and the J gene end by 4 bases; junction bases not matched to a gene: 5. The CDR3 has 15 residues. DNA for the CDR3: TGCGCCAGCAGGATTGGGACAGGGGGTAATCAGCCCCAGCATTTT. This translates into CASRIGTGGNQPQHF.